This is a list of T cell receptor beta chains from one sample in a study of T cell repertoires in cytomegalovirus infection. TCRdb independently ran MiXCR on the reads; one entry per CDR3 protein. The repertoire holds some 700,000 distinct CDR3 sequences, with roughly 33% as singletons. Their cognate antigens are unknown. Here the sequenced sample was cultured PBMCs, taken from culture after CMV antigen stimulation. These receptors were obtained from a human donor in good health (CMV status not recorded). Some clones in this sample may be carry-over from other donors' samples. Each CDR3 is given with its conserved first and last residue. A D gene is named only where the DNA matches it firmly. Clone size, where shown, is once, few, many, or a class for clones that have expanded.

V gene: TRBV25-1; J gene: TRBJ2-2; clone size: .; D gene: TRBD1; CDR3 protein: CASSGTGGQGNTGELFF; CDR3 DNA: TGTGCCAGCAGTGGAACAGGTGGACAGGGGAACACCGGGGAGCTGTTTTTT
V gene: TRBV11-2; J gene: TRBJ1-1; clone size: many; D gene: .; CDR3 protein: CASSRGPDTEAFF; CDR3 DNA: TGTGCCAGCAGCCGCGGGCCGGACACTGAAGCTTTCTTT
V gene: TRBV7-9; J gene: TRBJ2-1; clone size: few; D gene: .; CDR3 protein: CASSPQVEQFF; CDR3 DNA: TGTGCCAGCAGCCCCCAAGTTGAGCAGTTCTTC
V gene: TRBV19; J gene: TRBJ2-7; clone size: .; D gene: .; CDR3 protein: CASPTRGPYEQYF; CDR3 DNA: TGTGCCAGCCCAACGAGGGGTCCCTACGAGCAGTACTTC
V gene: TRBV7-8; J gene: TRBJ2-5; clone size: few; D gene: TRBD2; CDR3 protein: CASSFLGLAVETQYF; CDR3 DNA: TGTGCCAGCAGCTTCCTGGGACTAGCGGTCGAGACCCAGTACTTC
V gene: TRBV6-4; J gene: TRBJ1-2; clone size: once; D gene: .; CDR3 protein: CASSATEYDGYTF; CDR3 DNA: TGTGCCAGCAGTGCGACAGAATATGATGGCTACACCTTC
V gene: TRBV2; J gene: TRBJ2-1; clone size: .; D gene: .; CDR3 protein: CASSGGRAASEQFF; CDR3 DNA: TGTGCCAGCAGTGGGGGACGGGCGGCGAGTGAGCAGTTCTTC
V gene: TRBV6-5; J gene: TRBJ2-3; clone size: .; D gene: .; CDR3 protein: CASSPTAGADTQYF; CDR3 DNA: TGTGCCAGCAGTCCCACAGCTGGGGCAGATACGCAGTATTTT
V gene: TRBV6-1; J gene: TRBJ2-1; clone size: few; D gene: .; CDR3 protein: CASSSRYGEQFF; CDR3 DNA: TGTGCCAGCAGTTCGAGATACGGAGAGCAGTTCTTC
V gene: TRBV7-4; J gene: TRBJ2-7; clone size: once; D gene: TRBD1; CDR3 protein: CASSLVGTDRGQSF; CDR3 DNA: TGTGCCAGCAGCTTAGTCGGAACCGACAGGGGGCAATCGTTC
V gene: TRBV6-6; J gene: TRBJ2-5; clone size: .; D gene: TRBD1; CDR3 protein: CALRNPTGGQETQYF; CDR3 DNA: TGTGCCCTAAGAAATCCTACAGGGGGGCAAGAGACCCAGTACTTC
V gene: TRBV19; J gene: TRBJ2-1; clone size: .; D gene: TRBD2; CDR3 protein: CASSIGAGAASSYNEQFF; CDR3 DNA: TGTGCCAGTAGTATAGGAGCGGGAGCCGCGAGCTCCTACAATGAGCAGTTCTTC
V gene: TRBV18; J gene: TRBJ2-3; clone size: .; D gene: TRBD2; CDR3 protein: CASSPPGTSGYTDTQYF; CDR3 DNA: TGTGCCAGCTCACCCCCCGGGACTAGCGGCTACACAGATACGCAGTATTTT
V gene: TRBV12-5; J gene: TRBJ2-6; clone size: many; D gene: .; CDR3 protein: CASGSSGANVLTF; CDR3 DNA: TGTGCTAGTGGAAGCTCTGGGGCCAACGTCCTGACTTTC
V gene: TRBV5-4; J gene: TRBJ1-1; clone size: .; D gene: TRBD1; CDR3 protein: CASSLPGTDLEAFF; CDR3 DNA: TGTGCCAGCAGCCTCCCCGGGACAGACCTTGAAGCTTTCTTT
V gene: TRBV7-9; J gene: TRBJ2-5; clone size: .; D gene: TRBD2; CDR3 protein: CASSLAYGLAGEEETQYF; CDR3 DNA: TGTGCCAGCAGCTTAGCGTACGGACTAGCGGGAGAAGAGGAGACCCAGTACTTC
V gene: TRBV4-3; J gene: TRBJ1-5; clone size: .; D gene: .; CDR3 protein: CASSQDRRSRSQPQHF; CDR3 DNA: TGCGCCAGCAGCCAAGATCGCCGTTCTAGGAGTCAGCCCCAGCATTTT
V gene: TRBV11-3; J gene: TRBJ2-3; clone size: .; D gene: .; CDR3 protein: CASSTRDRGSGVTQYF; CDR3 DNA: TGTGCCAGCAGCACCCGGGACCGAGGGAGCGGAGTTACGCAGTATTTT
V gene: TRBV4-1; J gene: TRBJ2-7; clone size: .; D gene: TRBD2; CDR3 protein: CASSQGTSGLGEQYF; CDR3 DNA: TGCGCCAGCAGCCAAGGTACTAGCGGCCTTGGCGAGCAGTACTTC
V gene: TRBV6-6; J gene: TRBJ2-3; clone size: .; D gene: .; CDR3 protein: CASSYWTTDTQYF; CDR3 DNA: TGTGCCAGCAGTTACTGGACGACAGATACGCAGTATTTT
V gene: TRBV12-3/TRBV12-4; J gene: TRBJ2-5; clone size: many; D gene: TRBD2; CDR3 protein: CASSRTSGGTKGQETQYF; CDR3 DNA: TGTGCCAGCAGTAGGACTAGCGGGGGTACCAAGGGACAAGAGACCCAGTACTTC
V gene: TRBV12-3/TRBV12-4; J gene: TRBJ1-4; clone size: .; D gene: .; CDR3 protein: CASSSPPTNEKLFF; CDR3 DNA: TGTGCCAGCAGTTCCCCACCCACTAATGAAAAACTGTTTTTT
V gene: TRBV7-4; J gene: TRBJ2-7; clone size: .; D gene: .; CDR3 protein: CASSLFLTEQYF; CDR3 DNA: TGTGCCAGCAGCCTATTCCTAACCGAGCAGTACTTC
V gene: TRBV5-4; J gene: TRBJ2-7; clone size: .; D gene: .; CDR3 protein: CASSSSQGVLEQYF; CDR3 DNA: TGTGCCAGCAGCTCATCCCAAGGTGTACTCGAGCAGTACTTC
V gene: TRBV7-8; J gene: TRBJ1-4; clone size: many; D gene: .; CDR3 protein: CASSLLSRGEKLFF; CDR3 DNA: TGTGCCAGCAGCTTACTCTCGAGGGGGGAAAAACTGTTTTTT
V gene: TRBV28; J gene: TRBJ2-5; clone size: .; D gene: TRBD1; CDR3 protein: CASSPITGEATQYF; CDR3 DNA: TGTGCCAGCAGCCCAATCACAGGGGAAGCGACCCAGTACTTC
V gene: TRBV28; J gene: TRBJ2-3; clone size: few; D gene: TRBD2; CDR3 protein: CASSQPGGGQGGTDTQYF; CDR3 DNA: TGTGCCAGCAGCCAGCCGGGGGGGGGGCAAGGAGGCACAGATACGCAGTATTTT
V gene: TRBV20-1; J gene: TRBJ2-2; clone size: .; D gene: TRBD1; CDR3 protein: CSAPDRGAGELFF; CDR3 DNA: TGCAGTGCTCCTGACAGGGGAGCGGGGGAGCTGTTTTTT